These T cell receptor beta chains were read from a single sample in a study of OX40 agonist ivuxolimab in advanced cancers. Assay: immunoSEQ multiplex PCR; the TCRdb copy retains only in-frame clones and omits some. Of around 90,000 clones in the sample, 80% to 90% are singletons; the top ten hold approximately 7.4%. Source: CD4+ or CD8+ T cells sorted from blood, taken in a trial of the OX40 agonist ivuxolimab. All receptors derive from an adult with an advanced solid tumor such as melanoma, head and neck, liver or kidney cancer. CDR3s include the opening cysteine and the closing phenylalanine or tryptophan. The order of the fields is CDR3 length, J gene, clone size, D gene, V gene, CDR3 protein, CDR3 DNA. A D gene is named only where the DNA matches it firmly. Size values are once, few and many counts, or a class for expanded clones, and some rows have none.

>16|TRBJ1-3|NA|NA|TRBV5-6
CASSLGGFFSGNTIYF
TGTGCCAGCAGCTTGGGGGGGTTCTTCTCTGGAAACACCATATATTTT
>14|TRBJ2-3|NA|NA|TRBV27
CASSLLPRTDTQYF
TGTGCCAGCAGTTTACTCCCGCGAACAGATACGCAGTATTTT
>15|TRBJ2-7|NA|NA|TRBV11-2
CASSALRGSSYEQYF
TGTGCCAGCAGCGCACTACGGGGGAGTTCGTACGAGCAGTACTTC
>15|TRBJ2-3|NA|NA|TRBV6-4
CASREGGRSTDTQYF
TGTGCCAGCAGGGAGGGGGGGCGCAGCACAGATACGCAGTATTTT
>14|TRBJ2-7|NA|NA|TRBV10-3
CAISEVGWSYEQYF
TGTGCCATCAGTGAGGTAGGGTGGTCCTACGAGCAGTACTTC
>13|TRBJ2-7|NA|NA|TRBV28
CASTQRQGHEQYF
TGTGCCAGCACCCAAAGGCAGGGCCACGAGCAGTACTTC
>15|TRBJ1-2|NA|NA|TRBV30
CAWSTPLGGLYGYTF
TGTGCCTGGAGCACCCCGCTGGGCGGTTTGTATGGCTACACCTTC
>13|TRBJ2-5|NA|NA|TRBV7-7
CATATNPVKTQYF
TGTGCTACCGCGACTAACCCGGTAAAGACCCAGTACTTC
>14|TRBJ2-2|NA|NA|TRBV19
CASRTDSITGELFF
TGTGCCAGTAGGACGGATAGTATCACCGGGGAGCTGTTTTTT
>15|TRBJ2-1|NA|NA|TRBV15
CATSGDYSSYNEQFF
TGTGCCACCAGCGGAGACTACAGCTCCTACAATGAGCAGTTCTTC
>14|TRBJ2-7|NA|TRBD1|TRBV6-1
CASSAGTAHYEQYF
TGTGCCAGCAGCGCCGGGACAGCCCACTACGAGCAGTACTTC
>14|TRBJ2-7|NA|TRBD2|TRBV5-1
CASSLDGTSDEQYF
TGTGCCAGCAGCTTGGATGGGACTAGCGACGAGCAGTACTTC
>13|TRBJ2-6|NA|NA|TRBV7-3
CASSGAGANVLTF
TGTGCCAGCTCGGGGGCTGGGGCCAACGTCCTGACTTTC
>13|TRBJ1-2|NA|TRBD1|TRBV27
CASSTPDREGYTF
TGTGCCAGCAGTACCCCCGACAGGGAGGGCTACACCTTC
>14|TRBJ1-2|few|NA|TRBV14
CASSPGTVAWGYTF
TGTGCCAGCAGCCCGGGTACAGTGGCGTGGGGCTACACCTTC
>15|TRBJ2-7|NA|NA|TRBV9
CASSVEAGPNYEQYF
TGTGCCAGCAGCGTAGAGGCAGGGCCTAACTACGAGCAGTACTTC
>16|TRBJ2-7|once|TRBD1|TRBV4-1
CASSQQRGQGPYEQYF
TGCGCCAGCAGCCAACAAAGGGGACAGGGGCCCTACGAGCAGTACTTC
>16|TRBJ2-1|NA|TRBD2|TRBV5-1
CASVGLAGTEGYEQFF
TGCGCCAGCGTTGGACTAGCGGGAACTGAAGGTTATGAGCAGTTCTTC
>16|TRBJ2-6|NA|NA|TRBV13
CASSSRQVRGANVLTF
TGTGCCAGCAGCTCAAGACAGGTCCGTGGGGCCAACGTCCTGACTTTC
>15|TRBJ1-1|NA|TRBD1|TRBV5-1
CASSPGQPLNTEAFF
TGCGCCAGCAGCCCGGGACAGCCTTTGAACACTGAAGCTTTCTTT
>16|TRBJ1-1|NA|NA|TRBV5-5
CASSLFSRQVNTEAFF
TGTGCCAGCAGCTTGTTTTCTCGTCAGGTGAACACTGAAGCTTTCTTT
>15|TRBJ1-2|NA|TRBD1|TRBV4-2
CASSQETGGGYGYTF
TGTGCCAGCAGCCAGGAGACAGGGGGAGGGTATGGCTACACCTTC